What follows are 29 T cell receptor beta chains derived from one specimen sequenced in a study of graft-versus-host responses after intestinal transplantation. The data were produced by immunoSEQ multiplex PCR, yet TCRdb's version contains in-frame clones alone and is incomplete. The sample includes approximately 110,000 clones, around 94% of them seen just once. These receptors are not linked to any known antigen. Sample: unstimulated CD4+ T cells sorted from spleen or lymph node cells, taken before transplant. These receptors all come from a human donor who was the organ donor for an intestinal transplant.

The chain couples TRBV7-2 to TRBJ2-1; D is undetermined. This CDR3 comprises 12 residues. V was pared by 8 bases and J by 9 bases, with 14 bases between. CDR1 SGHTA and CDR2 FQGNSA come from the germline V gene. This CDR3 is CASAPYGPEQFF. DNA of the CDR3: TGTGCCAGCGCCCCTTACGGGCCTGAGCAGTTCTTC. The entire variable domain, with the rest obtained from reference TRBV7-2 and TRBJ2-1, is as follows: GAGVSQSPSNKVTEKGKDVELRCDPISGHTALYWYRQSLGQGLEFLIYFQGNSAPDKSGLPSDRFSAERTGGSVSTLTIQRTQQEDSAVYLCASAPYGPEQFFGPGTRLTVL.

The chain recombines TRBV5-4 with TRBJ2-4; 8 bases align to TRBD2. This CDR3 has 14 amino acids. The ends lost 2 bases at V and 9 bases at J; junction bases unmatched: 7. CDR1 and CDR2 (germline): SGHNT, YYREEE (reference sequence). CDR3 loop: CASSFYSGIGIQYF. The CDR3 DNA sequence: TGTGCCAGCAGCTTCTATAGCGGGATAGGCATTCAGTACTTC.

DNA of the CDR3: TGTGCCAGCAGTGAGAGGGGACTAGCGGCCTACGAGCAGTACTTC. It yields the protein CASSERGLAAYEQYF. The V and J genes are TRBV2 and TRBJ2-7; TRBD2 matches at 11 bases. This CDR3 spans 15 amino acids. With V trimmed by 3 bases and J by 2 bases, 3 bases remained unmatched. The germline V gene has CDR1 SNHLY and CDR2 FYNNEI.

The V and J genes are TRBV28 and TRBJ1-3; D is uncertain. The V end was cut by 4 bases, the J end by 3 bases, with 13 bases between. The CDR3 is made up of 15 amino acids. The germline V gene has CDR1 MDHEN and CDR2 SYDVKM. The CDR3 sequence is CASSSGKSSGNTIYF. CDR3 DNA sequence: TGTGCCAGCAGTTCTGGGAAGTCCAGTGGAAACACCATATATTTT.

The chain carries TRBV7-9 and TRBJ2-7; TRBD1 matches 9 bases. Germline V gene sequence: CDR1 SEHNR, CDR2 FQNEAQ (reference sequence). After removal of 3 bases from V and 3 bases from J, the junction contained 3 bases not matched to a gene. This CDR3 comprises 14 residues. The CDR3 bases are TGTGCCAGCAGCTTCCCGGACAGGGGCTACGAGCAGTACTTC. This translates into CASSFPDRGYEQYF.

The gene calls are TRBV5-1 and TRBJ2-7; D tentatively reads TRBD1 or TRBD2 (5 bases each). Germline CDR1 and CDR2: SGHRS and YFSETQ. Between the trimmed V and J ends, which lost 3 bases and 1 base, there was a span of 20 bases. This CDR3 has 17 amino acids. CDR3 sequence reads: CASSSFRGRDLSYEQYF. CDR3 sequence (DNA): TGCGCCAGCAGCTCGTTTAGGGGTCGGGACCTTTCCTACGAGCAGTACTTC.

The chain is built from TRBV5-1 and TRBJ1-3; D unresolved. The CDR3 has 18 residues. Germline V gene sequence: CDR1 SGHRS, CDR2 YFSETQ. Trimming stripped 0 bases from V and 1 base from J, with 17 bases between. The CDR3 protein is CASSLEFSTVLSGNTIYF. CDR3 nucleotides: TGCGCCAGCAGCTTGGAATTCTCGACTGTACTTTCTGGAAACACCATATATTTT. Filled out from reference TRBV5-1 and TRBJ1-3, the complete variable domain reads KAGVTQTPRYLIKTRGQQVTLSCSPISGHRSVSWYQQTPGQGLQFLFEYFSETQRNKGNFPGRFSGRQFSNSRSEMNVSTLELGDSALYLCASSLEFSTVLSGNTIYFGEGSWLTVV.

This clone was seen a single time. The chain recombines TRBV6-1 with TRBJ2-5, with a possible D match to TRBD2 (6 bases). CDR3 length: 15 amino acids. V was trimmed by 2 bases and J by 5 bases, leaving 15 bases between them. Germline CDR1 reads MNHNS; CDR2 reads SASEGT. The CDR3 is CASSETVAAPETQYF. The CDR3 coding sequence is TGTGCCAGCAGTGAAACGGTAGCGGCCCCCGAGACCCAGTACTTC.

This clone came up once. This sequence joins TRBV7-2 and TRBJ2-3; D unresolved. The CDR3 contains 15 residues. The ends were cut back, 3 bases at V and 5 bases at J, with 15 bases in the middle. In germline, CDR1 is SGHTA, CDR2 FQGNSA. The CDR3 nucleotides read TGTGCCAGCAGCTTTGAGGCAGAACACGGAGATACGCAGTATTTT. Its translation is CASSFEAEHGDTQYF.

J is TRBJ2-5 and V is TRBV19; weak D call: TRBD2 (5 bases). The J call is doubtful: the DNA matches TRBJ2-7 better. This CDR3 has 14 residues. Germline V CDR1 and CDR2: LNHDA, SQIVND (reference sequence). The CDR3 protein is CASRSPGLHYEQYF. The CDR3 nucleotides are TGTGCCAGTAGGTCACCAGGACTCCACTACGAGCAGTACTTC.

The chain couples TRBV4-1 to TRBJ1-2, with TRBD1 as a possible D gene (5 bases). The CDR3 spans 16 residues. Trimming pared 6 bases from V and 8 bases from J, leaving 25 bases between. Germline V gene data show CDR1 as MGHRA and CDR2 as YSYEKL. CDR3 sequence (DNA): TGCGCCAGCAGTACAGGAACCGGGGTCGGGTCTGGGGGCTACACCTTC. It encodes CASSTGTGVGSGGYTF.

In nucleotides, the CDR3 is TGTGCCAGCAGCTTAGGGGCAGGTCGGAGGCAGGGAAACACCGGGGAGCTGTTTTTT. Encoded protein: CASSLGAGRRQGNTGELFF. The chain employs TRBV7-9 and TRBJ2-2; D may be TRBD1 or TRBD2 (5 bases each). The V end lost 1 base, the J end lost 2 bases, and 20 bases lay between the germline ends. The CDR3 runs 19 residues. Germline lookup yields CDR1 SEHNR and CDR2 FQNEAQ (reference sequence).

The chain carries TRBV15 and TRBJ1-1; D remains unclear. V gave up 1 base and J gave up 5 bases, with 8 bases separating them. Germline CDR1 LNHNV, CDR2 YYDKDF (reference sequence). This CDR3 is built from 13 residues. Here the CDR3 DNA reads TGTGCCACCAGCAGAGGGGTAGGAACTGAAGCTTTCTTT. Translated: CATSRGVGTEAFF.

J is TRBJ2-1 and V is TRBV10-3, with 10 bases lining up with TRBD2. Germline V gene lookup returns CDR1 ENHRY and CDR2 SYGVKD. V was clipped by 10 bases and J by 4 bases; unmatched bases: 13. The length of the CDR3 is 16 residues. The CDR3 nucleotides are TGTGCCACCGTCCTTGGAGGACTAGCGGCATACAATGAGCAGTTCTTC. Its protein is CATVLGGLAAYNEQFF.

The DNA for the CDR3 is TGTGCCAGCAGCGTTAGCGCCAGCTCTGGAAACACCATATATTTT. Translation gives CASSVSASSGNTIYF. The chain uses TRBV9 and TRBJ1-3; no reliable D call. The germline V gene has CDR1 SGDLS and CDR2 YYNGEE. CDR3 length: 15 amino acids. V gave up 2 bases and J gave up 0 bases, with 9 bases separating them.

This chain connects TRBV2 to TRBJ2-1, with 8 positions matching TRBD1. CDR1 is SNHLY and CDR2 is FYNNEI in the germline V gene. V dropped 2 bases and J dropped 7; count of bases not matched to a gene: 4. This CDR3 has 14 residues. CDR3: CASSEQGAINEQFF. For the CDR3, the DNA is TGTGCCAGCAGTGAACAGGGGGCAATTAATGAGCAGTTCTTC.

The rearrangement uses TRBV9 and TRBJ2-3, with 10 bases fitting TRBD2. Germline V CDR1 and CDR2: SGDLS, YYNGEE. The CDR3 covers 18 residues. V was clipped by 3 bases and J by 4 bases; unmatched bases: 14. CDR3 bases: TGTGCCAGCAGCGCCCCGTTCCGAGCTAGCGGGAGAGCAGATACGCAGTATTTT. It encodes CASSAPFRASGRADTQYF.

The rearrangement joins TRBV4-3 to TRBJ2-3; 11 positions match TRBD2. CDR3 size: 17 residues. Germline V gene sequence: CDR1 LGHNA, CDR2 YSLEER. V was pared by 1 base and J by 0 bases, with 3 bases of the junction left unmatched. The DNA for the CDR3 is TGCGCCAGCAGCCAAGGGGGACTAGCGGTAAGCACAGATACGCAGTATTTT. Translating gives CASSQGGLAVSTDTQYF.

The chain's CDR3 is CASSLVPTVTEAFF. CDR3 nucleotide sequence: TGTGCCAGCAGCTTAGTCCCGACAGTCACTGAAGCTTTCTTT. This chain connects TRBV13 to TRBJ1-1, with D tentatively TRBD1 (5 bases). CDR1 is PRHDT, CDR2 FYEKMQ, per germline (reference sequence). This CDR3 comprises 14 residues. The V end lost 1 base, the J end lost 4 bases, and 10 bases lay between the germline ends.

The chain combines TRBV15 with TRBJ2-1, with 11 bases identical to TRBD2. V was pared by 3 bases and J by 0 bases, with 16 bases of the junction left unmatched. CDR1 and CDR2 from the germline V gene are LNHNV and YYDKDF (reference sequence). The CDR3 is 21 amino acids. Here the CDR3 DNA reads TGTGCCACCAGCAGGGGCCTAGGACTAGCGGGTCGATGGGGCTCCTACAATGAGCAGTTCTTC. Translation: CATSRGLGLAGRWGSYNEQFF. The full variable domain, rest sourced from reference TRBV15 and TRBJ2-1, is DAMVIQNPRYQVTQFGKPVTLSCSQTLNHNVMYWYQQKSSQAPKLLFHYYDKDFNNEADTPDNFQSRRPNTSFCFLDIRSPGLGDTAMYLCATSRGLGLAGRWGSYNEQFFGPGTRLTVL.

This rearrangement joins TRBV6-6 to TRBJ2-5; D is undetermined. Trimming shortened V by 6 bases and J by 4 bases, and 21 bases separated the two germline ends. CDR3 size: 16 residues. Germline CDR1 is MNHNY and CDR2 is SVGAGI (reference sequence). CDR3 region: CASSPTDGRRPETQYF. The CDR3 nucleotides are TGTGCCAGCAGCCCCACCGACGGCAGGCGCCCAGAGACCCAGTACTTC.

As regards this clone: Other DNA sequences in this sample translate to the same CDR3. This chain uses TRBV9 with TRBJ2-7, with D maybe TRBD1 (6 bases). This CDR3 is 14 amino acids long. V lost 0 bases, J lost 4 bases, and 11 bases lay in between. From germline, CDR1 is SGDLS and CDR2 YYNGEE. Here the CDR3 reads CASSVGRGSYEQYF. In DNA form, the CDR3 reads TGTGCCAGCAGCGTAGGCAGGGGCTCGTACGAGCAGTACTTC.

This chain uses TRBV11-2 with TRBJ2-3, with 9 bases that match TRBD2. The CDR3 totals 18 residues. Germline CDR1 is SGHAT and CDR2 is FQNNGV. V lost 3 bases and J lost 2; bases outside the gene matches: 12. This CDR3 is CASSFNGLARGVTDTQYF. For the CDR3, the DNA is TGTGCCAGCAGCTTTAACGGACTAGCGAGGGGTGTCACAGATACGCAGTATTTT. Full variable domain (missing parts from reference TRBV11-2 and TRBJ2-3): EAGVAQSPRYKIIEKRQSVAFWCNPISGHATLYWYQQILGQGPKLLIQFQNNGVVDDSQLPKDRFSAERLKGVDSTLKIQPAKLEDSAVYLCASSFNGLARGVTDTQYFGPGTRLTVL.

The chain recombines TRBV29-1 with TRBJ1-1, with no clear D. Germline V gene sequence: CDR1 SQVTM, CDR2 ANQGSEA. This CDR3 is built from 13 residues. The germline V and J ends were trimmed by 1 base and 6 bases, with 12 bases remaining between them. CDR3 region: CSVEVVWAAEAFF. CDR3 in DNA: TGCAGCGTTGAAGTGGTGTGGGCGGCTGAAGCTTTCTTT.

The V call is TRBV6-5, the J call TRBJ1-1; D gene unclear. The CDR3 extends over 12 amino acids. With 5 bases removed from V and 5 bases from J, the gap between germline ends came to 9 bases. CDR1 is MNHEY, CDR2 SVGAGI, per germline. CDR3 sequence: CASSVWVTEAFF. DNA for the CDR3: TGTGCCAGCAGTGTGTGGGTAACTGAAGCTTTCTTT.

V is TRBV5-6 and J is TRBJ1-5; D may be TRBD1 (6 bases). Per the germline V gene, CDR1 is SGHDT and CDR2 is YYEEEE. The CDR3 extends over 15 amino acids. Between the trimmed V and J ends, which lost 3 bases and 7 bases, there was a span of 17 bases. This chain's CDR3 is CASSSTGLPGQPQHF. CDR3 in DNA: TGTGCCAGCAGCTCTACAGGGCTTCCTGGGCAGCCCCAGCATTTT.

The gene calls are TRBV11-2 and TRBJ2-1; no firm D call. Trimming removed 2 bases from V and 2 bases from J, with 7 bases in between. The CDR3 length is 14 residues. From germline, CDR1 is SGHAT and CDR2 FQNNGV. CDR3 DNA: TGTGCCAGCAGCTTAACGGGCCCCTACAATGAGCAGTTCTTC. It translates to CASSLTGPYNEQFF.

The V and J genes are TRBV7-8 and TRBJ2-7; possible D gene TRBD2, 6 bases. Germline-derived CDR1 and CDR2 are SGHVS and FQNEAQ. The CDR3 covers 14 residues. V lost 5 bases, J lost 2 bases, and 13 bases lay in between. CDR3 DNA sequence: TGTGCCAGCAGCATCAGCGGGCCGACCTACGAGCAGTACTTC. Translated, it gives CASSISGPTYEQYF.

This chain connects TRBV6-6 to TRBJ2-7, with TRBD2 as a possible D gene (5 bases). V was clipped by 4 bases and J by 3 bases, with 16 bases between them. The CDR3 runs 15 residues. Per germline, CDR1 MNHNY and CDR2 SVGAGI (reference sequence). The CDR3 region has the DNA TGTGCCAGCAGTTCTTGGCGGGTGTCGAACTACGAGCAGTACTTC. Amino acids: CASSSWRVSNYEQYF.